This note documents a single T cell receptor (beta chain) sequence. V lost 2 bases and J 5 bases, leaving 15 bases between the germline ends. The CDR3 sequence is 16 residues long. Germline CDR1 and CDR2: LGHNA and YSLEER. This sample was included in a study of blood T cell repertoires in COVID-19. The cohort comprised adults aged roughly 18 to 95 years residing in 20 to 30 US areas. Cohort allocation depended upon clinical history that participants reported. Among Cohort 3 donors, those recovered had two negative PCRs, clearance, or symptom resolution. In the authors' workflow: By means of reference gene primer amplification, nucleated cell counts were estimated. Profiled with immunoSEQ multiplex PCR; TCRdb holds only in-frame clones, not every one. V and J calls and clone size are copied from that table; D and trimming were computed from the DNA. The sample holds under 300,000 clones, around 80% seen once.

This clonotype was sampled from a middle-aged man who had recovered from COVID-19. The chain carries TRBV4-3 and TRBJ1-4; perhaps TRBD1 as D (6 bases). The specimen was PBMCs or T cells enriched from blood (not recorded which). The CDR3 loop is CASSQNPRTANEKLFF. The CDR3 nucleotides read TGCGCCAGCAGCCAAAATCCACGGACAGCCAATGAAAAACTGTTTTTT.